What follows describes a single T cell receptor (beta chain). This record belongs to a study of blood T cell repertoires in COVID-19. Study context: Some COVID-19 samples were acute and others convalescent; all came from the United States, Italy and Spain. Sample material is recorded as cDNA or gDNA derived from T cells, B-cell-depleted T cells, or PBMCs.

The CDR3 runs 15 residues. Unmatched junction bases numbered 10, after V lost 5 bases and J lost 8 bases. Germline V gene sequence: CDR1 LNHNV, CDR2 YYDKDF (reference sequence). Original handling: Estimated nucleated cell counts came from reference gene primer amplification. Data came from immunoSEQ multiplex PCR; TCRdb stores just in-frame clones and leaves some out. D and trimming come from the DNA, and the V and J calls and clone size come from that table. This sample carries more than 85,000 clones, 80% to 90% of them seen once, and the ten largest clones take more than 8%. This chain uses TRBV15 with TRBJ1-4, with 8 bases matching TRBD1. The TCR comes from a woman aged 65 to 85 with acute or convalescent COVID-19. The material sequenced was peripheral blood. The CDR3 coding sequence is TGTGCCACCAGCTGGCCAGGACAGGGAGAGGAAAAACTGTTTTTT. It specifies CATSWPGQGEEKLFF.